Reported below is one T cell receptor beta chain. TCRdb's table, derived via immunoSEQ multiplex PCR, lists solely in-frame clones and lacks some. The sample lists some 40,000 clones; around 90% were seen once. This entry is derived from a study of T cell changes during pregnancy in multiple sclerosis. Germline V gene sequence: CDR1 SNHLY, CDR2 FYNNEI. Trimming pared 3 bases from V and 3 bases from J, leaving 11 bases between. This CDR3 spans 14 amino acids. This sample comprised CD4+ T cells from peripheral blood mononuclear cells, obtained before pregnancy. This sequence originates from a female donor with multiple sclerosis, enrolled in a pregnancy study. The chain couples TRBV2 to TRBJ2-5; maybe TRBD1 (6 bases). As DNA, the CDR3 is TGTGCCAGCAGTGATACTACAGGGAAAGAGACCCAGTACTTC. Its protein is CASSDTTGKETQYF.